One T cell receptor (beta chain) is described in this entry. The junction differs from germline at one of its ends, possibly a read error. This record comes from a study of Ad26.COV2.S vaccination and SARS-CoV-2 variants. Using immunoSEQ multiplex PCR, the repertoire was profiled, and TCRdb retains in-frame clones only, with some absent. Among 360,000 or so clones listed, around 86% were seen once. The treatment here: some 20 received Ad26.COV2.S at low or high dose, single or two shots; 5 received placebo; per-sample allocation not given. The samples were gathered on day 63 after the first injection of vaccine or placebo. CDR1 and CDR2 (germline): MGHRA, YSYEKL. The length of the CDR3 is 16 residues.

V gene TRBV4-1 combines with J gene TRBJ2-3, with 8 nucleotides matching TRBD2. Material: peripheral blood, obtained in a trial of Ad26.COV2.S vaccine versus placebo. The clonotype originates from a person aged 18-60 years who received the Ad26.COV2.S COVID-19 vaccine or a placebo. The DNA for the CDR3 is TGCGCCAGCAGAGGCGCGAGCGGGGGTCGCACGGATACGCAGTATTTT. Its protein is CASRGASGGRTDTQYF.